This T cell receptor beta chain is from a study of blood T cell repertoires in COVID-19. About the research overall: The samples span acute and convalescent COVID-19 from the United States, Italy and Spain. PBMCs, B-cell-depleted T cells, or T cells were the source of the cDNA or gDNA that made up the material.

Assay: immunoSEQ multiplex PCR; the TCRdb copy retains only in-frame clones and omits some. In the table there are 250,000 or so clones, roughly 86% of which are singletons. This clonotype was sampled from a woman aged 55 to 70 with COVID-19, enrolled during active disease. Sample: peripheral blood.

CDR3 DNA sequence: TGTGCCAGCAGTGAAGCGAGCGGTGAGCGGCCCCAGCATTTT. Its protein product is CASSEASGERPQHF. This chain connects TRBV6-1 to TRBJ1-5, with D hard to call. CDR3 length: 14 amino acids. From germline, CDR1 is MNHNS and CDR2 SASEGT. Trimming took 0 bases from V and 9 from J, leaving 12 bases between them.